The T cell receptor beta chain described here comes from a study of blood T cell repertoires in COVID-19. Germline CDR1 is MGHRA and CDR2 is YSYEKL. The V segment lost 3 bases and the J segment 6 bases; nucleotides outside the gene matches: 4. The CDR3 is made up of 14 amino acids. This table comes from immunoSEQ multiplex PCR, and its TCRdb copy is limited to in-frame clones, with some not included. The top ten clones hold around 4.3% of a sample with fewer than 200,000 clones, less than 90% of them seen once. The participants were between roughly 18 and 100 years old and came from under 25 US areas.

The receptor was derived from a woman aged 50 to 65 who had recovered from COVID-19. Sequenced material: PBMCs or T cells enriched from blood (not recorded which). This rearrangement joins TRBV4-1 to TRBJ1-5; 8 bases are shared with TRBD1. The CDR3 loop reads CASSQDRVGQPQHF. CDR3 bases: TGCGCCAGCAGCCAGGACAGGGTTGGTCAGCCCCAGCATTTT.